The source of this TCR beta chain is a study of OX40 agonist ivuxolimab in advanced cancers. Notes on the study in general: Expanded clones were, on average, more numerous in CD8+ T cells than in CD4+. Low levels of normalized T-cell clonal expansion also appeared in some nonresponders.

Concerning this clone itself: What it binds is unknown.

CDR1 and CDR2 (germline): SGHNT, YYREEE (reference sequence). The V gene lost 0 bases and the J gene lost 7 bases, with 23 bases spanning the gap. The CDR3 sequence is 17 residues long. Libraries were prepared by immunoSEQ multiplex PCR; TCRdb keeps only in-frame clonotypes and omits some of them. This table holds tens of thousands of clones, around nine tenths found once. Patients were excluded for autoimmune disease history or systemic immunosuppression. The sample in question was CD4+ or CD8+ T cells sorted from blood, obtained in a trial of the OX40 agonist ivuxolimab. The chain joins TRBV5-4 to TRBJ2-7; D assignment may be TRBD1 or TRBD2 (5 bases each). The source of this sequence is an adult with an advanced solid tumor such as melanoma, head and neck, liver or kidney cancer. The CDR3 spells CASSLGSSGPHLWEQYF. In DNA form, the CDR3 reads TGTGCCAGCAGCTTGGGGAGTTCGGGGCCTCATTTATGGGAGCAGTACTTC. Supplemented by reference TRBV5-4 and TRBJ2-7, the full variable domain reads ETGVTQSPTHLIKTRGQQVTLRCSSQSGHNTVSWYQQALGQGPQFIFQYYREEENGRGNFPPRFSGLQFPNYSSELNVNALELDDSALYLCASSLGSSGPHLWEQYFGPGTRLTVT.